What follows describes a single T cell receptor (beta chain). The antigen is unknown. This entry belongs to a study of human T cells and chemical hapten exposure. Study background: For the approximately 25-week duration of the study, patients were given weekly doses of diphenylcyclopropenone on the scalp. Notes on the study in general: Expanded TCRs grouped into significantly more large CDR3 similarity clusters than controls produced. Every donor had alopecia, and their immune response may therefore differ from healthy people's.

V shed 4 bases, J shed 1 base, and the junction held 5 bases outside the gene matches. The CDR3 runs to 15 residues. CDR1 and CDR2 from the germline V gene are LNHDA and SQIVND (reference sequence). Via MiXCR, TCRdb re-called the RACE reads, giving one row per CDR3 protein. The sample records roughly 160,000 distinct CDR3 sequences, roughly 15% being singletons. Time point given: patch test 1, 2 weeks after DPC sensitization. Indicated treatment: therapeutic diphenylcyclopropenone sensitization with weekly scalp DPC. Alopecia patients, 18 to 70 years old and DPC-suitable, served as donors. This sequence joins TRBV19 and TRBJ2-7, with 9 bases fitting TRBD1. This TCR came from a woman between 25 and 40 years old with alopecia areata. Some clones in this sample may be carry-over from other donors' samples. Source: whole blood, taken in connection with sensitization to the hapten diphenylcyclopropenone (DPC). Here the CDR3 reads CASSKTGGASYEQYF. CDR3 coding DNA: TGTGCCAGTAGTAAGACAGGGGGTGCGTCCTACGAGCAGTACTTC.